The 9 T cell receptor beta chains listed next were all sequenced from one sample in a study of Siglec-9 on CD8 T cells in melanoma. Generated by immunoSEQ multiplex PCR, the TCRdb table keeps only in-frame clones and is missing some. The sample consists of about 36,000 clones, 84% of them appearing once. Sample: Siglec-9- CD8+ T cells sorted from blood. The receptor source for this set is a human donor in good health.

The V gene is TRBV27, the J gene TRBJ1-2, with 7 positions matching TRBD1. With 3 bases clipped from V and 8 bases from J, the junction kept 12 bases outside the gene matches. The CDR3 has 15 residues. The germline V gene encodes CDR1 MNHEY and CDR2 SMNVEV (reference sequence). The CDR3 here is CASSFERGRLHGYTF. For the CDR3, the DNA is TGTGCCAGCAGTTTTGAGAGGGGGCGATTACACGGCTACACCTTC.

Here the CDR3 reads CASRPLQGAIYEQYF. Here the CDR3 DNA reads TGTGCCAGCAGGCCTTTACAGGGGGCGATCTACGAGCAGTACTTC. This chain joins TRBV5-6 and TRBJ2-7; 9 bases are shared with TRBD1. CDR3 length: 15 amino acids. V shed 5 bases, J shed 3 bases, and the junction held 9 bases outside the gene matches. Germline V CDR1 and CDR2: SGHDT, YYEEEE.

This clone has more than one count but fewer than ten. The CDR3 protein is CASIGPNTEAFF. CDR3 coding DNA: TGTGCCAGCATTGGGCCTAACACTGAAGCTTTCTTT. This chain links TRBV6-6 with TRBJ1-1; no clear D. The V gene lost 7 bases and the J gene lost 2 bases, with 8 bases spanning the gap. Per germline, CDR1 MNHNY and CDR2 SVGAGI (reference sequence). This CDR3 comprises 12 residues.

The chain has TRBV2 and TRBJ2-1, with D possibly TRBD2 on 6 matching bases. The CDR3 spans 16 residues. Germline loops: CDR1 SNHLY, CDR2 FYNNEI. The V end lost 5 bases, the J end lost 2 bases, and 16 bases lay between the germline ends. For the CDR3, the DNA is TGTGCCAGCAGTACGACTAGTCTTCTCCCCTACAATGAGCAGTTCTTC. Amino acid sequence: CASSTTSLLPYNEQFF.

The chain couples TRBV14 to TRBJ2-7; TRBD2 aligns across 12 bases. This CDR3 comprises 16 residues. CDR1 is SGHDN, CDR2 FVKESK, per germline. The J segment lost 5 bases and the V segment lost 2 bases, leaving 7 bases of the junction unmatched. The CDR3 coding sequence is TGTGCCAGCAGCCAACTAGCGGGAGGGCCTCTAGACGAGCAGTACTTC. It yields the protein CASSQLAGGPLDEQYF.

The chain employs TRBV29-1 and TRBJ2-3; 9 bases fit TRBD2. Trimming removed 1 base from V and 4 bases from J; junction bases left unmatched: 9. The CDR3 contains 16 residues. The germline V gene has CDR1 SQVTM and CDR2 ANQGSEA. The CDR3 sequence is CSVEGDSGRVADTQYF. As DNA, the CDR3 is TGCAGCGTTGAAGGGGATAGCGGGAGAGTCGCAGATACGCAGTATTTT.

The chain has TRBV27 and TRBJ1-2; the match to TRBD1 covers 8 bases. This CDR3 contains 12 residues. Looked up from germline, CDR1 is MNHEY and CDR2 is SMNVEV (reference sequence). The junction had 1 base not matched to a gene; V was cut back by 6 bases and J by 4 bases. The CDR3 spells CASRGQGYGYTF. The CDR3 DNA sequence: TGTGCCAGCAGAGGACAGGGCTATGGCTACACCTTC.

V and J are TRBV29-1 and TRBJ2-7; 7 bases match TRBD1. V dropped 5 bases and J dropped 2; count of bases not matched to a gene: 3. Looked up from germline, CDR1 is SQVTM and CDR2 is ANQGSEA. The CDR3 totals 12 residues. CDR3 in DNA: TGCAGCGTTATGGGACAGACCTACGAGCAGTACTTC. Protein sequence: CSVMGQTYEQYF.

The chain is built from TRBV11-3 and TRBJ2-5, with D possibly TRBD2 on 5 matching bases. This CDR3 is 17 amino acids long. The germline V gene encodes CDR1 SGHNT and CDR2 YENEEA. V lost 0 bases, J lost 4 bases, and 18 bases lay in between. For the CDR3, the DNA is TGTGCCAGCAGCTTAGATCGCGGAGGAAAGTTAGCAGAGACCCAGTACTTC. It encodes CASSLDRGGKLAETQYF.